This TCR beta chain was retrieved from a study of T-cell memory formation after mild COVID-19. Notes on the study in general: Clones which contracted sat mainly in CM and EM if CD4+, and in EMRA if CD8+. Second-wave clones that peaked on day 37 lacked confirmed SARS-CoV-2 specificity.

The 5'RACE method, run with constant-segment primers, produced TCR alpha and TCR beta cDNA libraries (carrying sample barcodes and UMIs). In TCRdb, the 5' RACE reads were re-called with MiXCR into one record per CDR3 protein. The sample lists around 310,000 distinct CDR3 sequences, 20% to 25% occurring once. Trimming removed 5 bases at V and 3 bases at J, with 10 bases between. The germline gives CDR1 SEHNR, CDR2 FQNEAQ (reference sequence). The CDR3 has 14 residues. This clonotype was counted at least ten times. The antigen remains undetermined. The chain joins TRBV7-9 to TRBJ1-4, with a possible D match to TRBD1 (6 bases). The origin of this receptor is a man aged 18 to 30 who had mild COVID-19 (a few samples of this study predate the infection). Cell type and time point are not known. What was sequenced was PBMCs or a T cell subset sorted from them (not recorded which). The CDR3 protein is CASSPDSANEKLFF. The CDR3 region has the DNA TGTGCCAGCAGCCCGGACAGCGCTAATGAAAAACTGTTTTTT.